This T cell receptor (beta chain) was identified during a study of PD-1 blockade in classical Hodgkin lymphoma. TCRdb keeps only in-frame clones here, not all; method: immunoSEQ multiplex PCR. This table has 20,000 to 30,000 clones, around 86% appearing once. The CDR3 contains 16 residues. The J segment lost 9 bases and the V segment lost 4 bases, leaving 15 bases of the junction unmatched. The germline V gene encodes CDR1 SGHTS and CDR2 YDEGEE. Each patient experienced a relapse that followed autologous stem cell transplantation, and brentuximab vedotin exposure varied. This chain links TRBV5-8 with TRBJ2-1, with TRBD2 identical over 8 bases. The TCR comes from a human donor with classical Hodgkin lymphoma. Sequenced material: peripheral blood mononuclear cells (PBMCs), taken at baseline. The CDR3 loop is CASSQDAAGVLGEQFF. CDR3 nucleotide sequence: TGTGCCAGCAGCCAAGATGCAGCGGGGGTCCTGGGTGAGCAGTTCTTC.